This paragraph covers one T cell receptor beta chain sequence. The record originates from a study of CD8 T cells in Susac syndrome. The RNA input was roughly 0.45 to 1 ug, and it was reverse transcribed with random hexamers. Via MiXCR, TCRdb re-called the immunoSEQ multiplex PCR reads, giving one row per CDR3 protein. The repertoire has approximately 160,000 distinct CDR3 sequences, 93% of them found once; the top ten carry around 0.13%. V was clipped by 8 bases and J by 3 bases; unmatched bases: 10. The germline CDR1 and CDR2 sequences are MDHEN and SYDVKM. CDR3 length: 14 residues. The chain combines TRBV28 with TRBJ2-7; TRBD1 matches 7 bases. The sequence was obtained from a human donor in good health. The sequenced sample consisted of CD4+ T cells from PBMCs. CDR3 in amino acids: CASRPTGDLYEQYF. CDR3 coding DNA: TGTGCCAGCCGACCCACAGGGGACCTCTACGAGCAGTACTTC.